These T cell receptor beta chains were read from a single sample in a study of blood T cell repertoires in COVID-19. Here immunoSEQ multiplex PCR was the method, and the copy in TCRdb shows in-frame clones only, minus some. The sample records about 390,000 clones, about 90% being singletons. Sequencing input: peripheral blood. The receptors here all came from a woman aged 55-69 years with COVID-19, enrolled during active disease. Each CDR3 is given with its conserved first and last residue. D genes are given only for firm matches. The size of a clone is reported for some rows only, either as once, few or many, or as a class for expanded clones.

TRBD2	.	TRBV11-3	TRBJ2-1	TGTGCCAGCAGCTTTAGCGGGGGGATTTGGAATGAGCAGTTCTTC	CASSFSGGIWNEQFF
.	once	TRBV9	TRBJ1-3	TGTGCCAGCAGCCGCGAGGGCCCCTTCTCTGGAAACACCATATATTTT	CASSREGPFSGNTIYF
.	.	TRBV18	TRBJ2-7	TGTGCCAGCTCACCGTCCGGGACACCTAACTACGAGCAGTACTTC	CASSPSGTPNYEQYF
.	.	TRBV28	TRBJ2-5	TGTGCCAGCAGTTCCCTCCAGGTGGGGCCCAAAGAGACCCAGTACTTC	CASSSLQVGPKETQYF
.	.	TRBV7-9	TRBJ1-6	TGTGCCAGCAGGCGGGACGGCGATGATTCACCCCTCCACTTT	CASRRDGDDSPLHF
TRBD1	.	TRBV5-6	TRBJ1-5	TGTGCCAGCAGCTTGGCACAGGGGGTGGATCAGCCCCAGCATTTT	CASSLAQGVDQPQHF
TRBD1	.	TRBV24-1	TRBJ1-6	TGTGCCACCTGGACAGGGGGCGGGCGATCACCCCTCCACTTT	CATWTGGGRSPLHF
.	.	TRBV2	TRBJ1-2	TGTGCCAGCACCGTCCCAGGGAACTATGGCTACACCTTC	CASTVPGNYGYTF
.	once	TRBV25-1	TRBJ2-7	TGTGCCAGCACTGGACAGCCTCCCTACGAGCAGTACTTC	CASTGQPPYEQYF
TRBD1	.	TRBV27	TRBJ1-4	TGTGCCAGCAGTCGACAGGGAACTAATGAAAAACTGTTTTTT	CASSRQGTNEKLFF
.	.	TRBV24-1	TRBJ2-1	TGTGCCACCAGTGATCCCAGACTAGGTTCCTACAATGAGCAGTTCTTC	CATSDPRLGSYNEQFF
TRBD1	.	TRBV5-3	TRBJ1-2	TGTGCCAGAAGCTTTCGTGTGGTCAGGGGGCCCTACTATGGCTACACCTTC	CARSFRVVRGPYYGYTF
TRBD1	.	TRBV2	TRBJ2-3	TGTGCCAGCCGGGACAGGGCAGGAACAGATACGCAGTATTTT	CASRDRAGTDTQYF
.	many	TRBV5-4	TRBJ1-2	TGTGCCAGCAGCTTGGCCGCAATGTCAGAGCGAGATAATAACTATGGCTACACCTTC	CASSLAAMSERDNNYGYTF
.	once	TRBV18	TRBJ1-3	TGTGCCAGCTCACAGGCGACTCTAATCGGAAACACCATATATTTT	CASSQATLIGNTIYF
.	.	TRBV19	TRBJ1-6	TGTGCCAGTAGTATAGGGCCTTTGACGAAGGGAGCCCTCCACTTT	CASSIGPLTKGALHF
.	.	TRBV27	TRBJ2-5	TGTGCCAGCAGTTTACAGGGTTGGGTGCAAGAGACCCAGTACTTC	CASSLQGWVQETQYF
TRBD1	once	TRBV3-1/TRBV3-2	TRBJ1-2	TGTGCCAGCAGCTCCCGTGACAGGGTCTATGGCTACACCTTC	CASSSRDRVYGYTF
TRBD1	.	TRBV14	TRBJ1-1	TGTGCCAGCAGCCGCTTTGGACAGGGGGCCCACATGAACACTGAAGCTTTCTTT	CASSRFGQGAHMNTEAFF
.	.	TRBV3-1/TRBV3-2	TRBJ2-1	TGTGCCAGCAGCCCTCAGGGGACTGAGCAGTTCTTC	CASSPQGTEQFF
TRBD1	.	TRBV27	TRBJ2-6	TGTGCCAGCAGCCCGGGACAGGGTTCTTCTGGGGCCAACGTCCTGACTTTC	CASSPGQGSSGANVLTF
TRBD1	.	TRBV5-1	TRBJ2-1	TGCGCCAGCAGCTCGAGCTGGACAGGGGGCAATGAGCAGTTCTTC	CASSSSWTGGNEQFF
TRBD1	.	TRBV2	TRBJ1-2	TGTGCCAGCAGTGTGACAGGGCCAATTCTCAATGGCTACACCTTC	CASSVTGPILNGYTF